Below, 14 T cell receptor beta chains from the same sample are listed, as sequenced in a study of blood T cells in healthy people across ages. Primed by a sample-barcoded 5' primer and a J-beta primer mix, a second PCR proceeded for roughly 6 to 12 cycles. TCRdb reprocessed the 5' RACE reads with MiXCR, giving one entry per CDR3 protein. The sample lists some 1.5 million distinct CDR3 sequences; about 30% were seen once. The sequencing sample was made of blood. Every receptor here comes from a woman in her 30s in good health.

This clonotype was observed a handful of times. CDR3 sequence (DNA): TGTGCCACCAGTGACGGAAGGACTAGCGGGCCCAATGAGCAGTTCTTC. Protein: CATSDGRTSGPNEQFF. The J gene is TRBJ2-1, the V gene TRBV24-1, with TRBD2 matching 11 bases. The germline gives CDR1 KGHDR, CDR2 SFDVKD. The CDR3 has 16 residues. V lost 4 bases to trimming and J lost 6 bases; unmatched junction nucleotides: 7.

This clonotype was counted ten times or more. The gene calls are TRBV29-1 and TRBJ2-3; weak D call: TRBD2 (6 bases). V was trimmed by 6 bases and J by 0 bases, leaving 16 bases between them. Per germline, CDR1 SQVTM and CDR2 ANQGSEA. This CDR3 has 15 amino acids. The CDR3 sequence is CSVTSGVHSTDTQYF. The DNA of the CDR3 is TGCAGCGTCACCTCGGGAGTTCATAGCACAGATACGCAGTATTTT.

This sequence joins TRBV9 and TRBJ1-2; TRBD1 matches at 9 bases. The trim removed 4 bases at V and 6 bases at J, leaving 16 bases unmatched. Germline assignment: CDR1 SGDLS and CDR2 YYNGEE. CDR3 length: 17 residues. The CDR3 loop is CASSPSRDRVRQNGYTF. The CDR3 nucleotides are TGTGCCAGCAGCCCATCCCGGGACAGGGTCAGACAGAATGGCTACACCTTC.

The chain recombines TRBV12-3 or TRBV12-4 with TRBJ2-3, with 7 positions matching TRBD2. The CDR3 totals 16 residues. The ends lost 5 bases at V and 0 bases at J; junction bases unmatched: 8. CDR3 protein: CASSPHLAVSTDTQYF. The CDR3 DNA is TGTGCCAGCAGTCCCCACCTAGCGGTTAGCACAGATACGCAGTATTTT.

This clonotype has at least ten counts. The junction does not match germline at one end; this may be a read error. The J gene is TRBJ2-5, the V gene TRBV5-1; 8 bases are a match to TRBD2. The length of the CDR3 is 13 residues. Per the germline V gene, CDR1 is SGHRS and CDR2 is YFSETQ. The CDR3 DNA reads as TGTGCCAGCTCGAGCGGGGGCCAAGAGACCCAGTACTTC. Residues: CASSSGGQETQYF.

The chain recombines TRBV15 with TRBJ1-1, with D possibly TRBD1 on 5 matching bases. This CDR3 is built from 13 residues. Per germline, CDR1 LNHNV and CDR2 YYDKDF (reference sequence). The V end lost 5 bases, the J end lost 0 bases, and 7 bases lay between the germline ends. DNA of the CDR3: TGTGCCACCAGCGAGGGGCTGAACACTGAAGCTTTCTTT. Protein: CATSEGLNTEAFF.

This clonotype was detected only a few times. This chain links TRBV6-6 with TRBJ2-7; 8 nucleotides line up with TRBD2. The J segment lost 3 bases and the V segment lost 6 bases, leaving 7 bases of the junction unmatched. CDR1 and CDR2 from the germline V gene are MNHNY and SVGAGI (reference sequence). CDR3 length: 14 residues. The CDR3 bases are TGTGCCAGCAGGGGGGGGACTAGTCGCTACGAGCAGTACTTC. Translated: CASRGGTSRYEQYF.

The CDR3 spells CATSRFGGKNIQYF. CDR3 nucleotides: TGTGCCACCAGCAGATTCGGGGGCAAAAACATTCAGTACTTC. V gene TRBV15 combines with J gene TRBJ2-4, with D perhaps TRBD2 (6 bases). Trimming shortened V by 2 bases and J by 3 bases, and 8 bases separated the two germline ends. The CDR3 length is 14 residues. CDR1 is LNHNV, CDR2 YYDKDF, per germline (reference sequence).

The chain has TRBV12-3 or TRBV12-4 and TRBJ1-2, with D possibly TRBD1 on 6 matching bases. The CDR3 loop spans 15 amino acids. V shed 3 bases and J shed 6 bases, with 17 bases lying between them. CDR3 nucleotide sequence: TGTGCCAGCAGTTTCCTCGCGTCGGGGGCCGATGGCTACACCTTC. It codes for CASSFLASGADGYTF.

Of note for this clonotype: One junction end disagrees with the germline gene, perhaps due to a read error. CDR3 sequence reads: CASSLTSGYGFTF. CDR3 nucleotide sequence: TGTGCCAGCAGTTTAACGTCGGGCTATGGCTTCACCTTC. The gene calls are TRBV28 and TRBJ1-2; D uncertain. Looked up from germline, CDR1 is MDHEN and CDR2 is SYDVKM. The CDR3 sequence is 13 residues long.

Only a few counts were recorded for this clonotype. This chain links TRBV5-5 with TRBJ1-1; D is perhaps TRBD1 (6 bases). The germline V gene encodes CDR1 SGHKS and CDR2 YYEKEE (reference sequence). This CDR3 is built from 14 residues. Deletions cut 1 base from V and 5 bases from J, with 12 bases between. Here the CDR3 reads CASSLFTGRTEAFF. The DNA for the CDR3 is TGTGCCAGCAGCTTGTTCACAGGGCGGACTGAAGCTTTCTTT.

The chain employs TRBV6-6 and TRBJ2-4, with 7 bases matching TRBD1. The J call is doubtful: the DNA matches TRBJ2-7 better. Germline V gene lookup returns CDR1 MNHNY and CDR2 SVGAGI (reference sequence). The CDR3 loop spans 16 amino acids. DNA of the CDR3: TGTGCCAGCAGTTACTCGAGGGACAGCCGAACCTACGAGCAGTACTTC. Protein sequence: CASSYSRDSRTYEQYF.

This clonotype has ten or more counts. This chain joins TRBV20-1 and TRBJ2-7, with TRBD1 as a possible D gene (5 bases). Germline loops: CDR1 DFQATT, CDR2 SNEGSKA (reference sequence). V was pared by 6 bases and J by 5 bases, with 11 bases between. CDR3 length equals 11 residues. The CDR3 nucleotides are TGCAGTGCCGTACAGGCTCACGAGCAGTACTTC. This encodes CSAVQAHEQYF.

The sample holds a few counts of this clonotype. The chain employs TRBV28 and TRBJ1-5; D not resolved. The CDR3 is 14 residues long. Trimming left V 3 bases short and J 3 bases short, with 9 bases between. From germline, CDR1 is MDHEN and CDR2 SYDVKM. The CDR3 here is CASSFVNLNQPQHF. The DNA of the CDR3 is TGTGCCAGCAGTTTCGTGAACCTCAATCAGCCCCAGCATTTT.